This T cell receptor (beta chain) originates from a study of blood T cell repertoires in COVID-19. Study-level background: The United States, Italy and Spain provided the acute and convalescent COVID-19 samples.

Sequencing used immunoSEQ multiplex PCR; TCRdb keeps in-frame clones, though not all of them. The sample lists 300,000 to 450,000 clones; approximately 89% were seen once. CDR3 size: 14 residues. CDR1 SGHRS and CDR2 YFSETQ come from the germline V gene. J was trimmed by 8 bases and V by 7 bases; bases with no gene match: 9. Patients in Seattle were enrolled during active infection, then followed longitudinally. The receptor was isolated from a woman in her fifties or sixties with COVID-19, enrolled during active disease. Sequenced input: peripheral blood. V gene TRBV5-1 combines with J gene TRBJ1-6; 7 bases map to TRBD1. CDR3 sequence (DNA): TGCGCCAGCCGGCCTGGACAGGATGATTCACCCCTCCACTTT. This sequence encodes CASRPGQDDSPLHF. The whole variable domain, filled in from reference TRBV5-1 and TRBJ1-6, reads KAGVTQTPRYLIKTRGQQVTLSCSPISGHRSVSWYQQTPGQGLQFLFEYFSETQRNKGNFPGRFSGRQFSNSRSEMNVSTLELGDSALYLCASRPGQDDSPLHFGNGTRLTVT.